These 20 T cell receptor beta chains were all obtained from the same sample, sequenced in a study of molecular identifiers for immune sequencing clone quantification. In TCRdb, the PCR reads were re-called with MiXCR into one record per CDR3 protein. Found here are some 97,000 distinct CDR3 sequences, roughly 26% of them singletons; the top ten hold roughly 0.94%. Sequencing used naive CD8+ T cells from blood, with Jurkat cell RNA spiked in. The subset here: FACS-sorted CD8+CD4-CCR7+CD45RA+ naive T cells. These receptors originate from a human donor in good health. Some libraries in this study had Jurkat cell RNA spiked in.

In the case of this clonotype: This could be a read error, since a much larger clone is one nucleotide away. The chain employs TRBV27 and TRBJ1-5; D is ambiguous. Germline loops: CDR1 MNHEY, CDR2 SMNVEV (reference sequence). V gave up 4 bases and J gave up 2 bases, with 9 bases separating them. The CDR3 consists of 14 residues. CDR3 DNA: TGTGCCAGCAGTTGGACTGGTGGCAATCAGCCCCAGCATTTT. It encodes CASSWTGGNQPQHF.

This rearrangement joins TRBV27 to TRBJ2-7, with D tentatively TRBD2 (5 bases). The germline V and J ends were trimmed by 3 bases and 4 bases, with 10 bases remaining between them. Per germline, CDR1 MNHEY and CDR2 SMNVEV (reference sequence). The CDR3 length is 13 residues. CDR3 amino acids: CASSFRAGYEQYF. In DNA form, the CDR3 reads TGTGCCAGCAGTTTCCGCGCGGGTTACGAGCAGTACTTC.

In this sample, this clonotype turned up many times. The CDR3 reads CASSVFSGDTEAFF. The CDR3 nucleotides read TGTGCCAGCAGCGTTTTTTCAGGGGACACTGAAGCTTTCTTT. The gene calls are TRBV9 and TRBJ1-1, with D maybe TRBD1 (6 bases). Germline V gives CDR1 SGDLS, CDR2 YYNGEE. This CDR3 comprises 14 residues. V was pared by 2 bases and J by 3 bases, with 11 bases between.

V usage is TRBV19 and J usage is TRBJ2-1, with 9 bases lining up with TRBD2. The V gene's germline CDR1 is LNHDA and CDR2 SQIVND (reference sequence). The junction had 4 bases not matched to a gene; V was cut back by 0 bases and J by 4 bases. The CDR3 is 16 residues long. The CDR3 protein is CASSIDHTSGYNEQFF. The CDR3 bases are TGTGCCAGTAGTATAGATCACACTAGCGGGTACAATGAGCAGTTCTTC.

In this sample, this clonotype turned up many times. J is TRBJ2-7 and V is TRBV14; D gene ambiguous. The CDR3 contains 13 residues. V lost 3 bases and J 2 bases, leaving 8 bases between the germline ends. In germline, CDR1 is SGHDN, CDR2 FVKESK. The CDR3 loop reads CASSHGGPYEQYF. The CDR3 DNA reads TGTGCCAGCAGCCACGGTGGGCCCTACGAGCAGTACTTC.

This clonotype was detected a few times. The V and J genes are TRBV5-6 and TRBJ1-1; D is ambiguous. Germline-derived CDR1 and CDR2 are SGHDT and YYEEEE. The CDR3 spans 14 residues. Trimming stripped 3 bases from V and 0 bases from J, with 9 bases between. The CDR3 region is CASSWWVMNTEAFF. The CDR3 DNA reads TGTGCCAGCAGCTGGTGGGTTATGAACACTGAAGCTTTCTTT.

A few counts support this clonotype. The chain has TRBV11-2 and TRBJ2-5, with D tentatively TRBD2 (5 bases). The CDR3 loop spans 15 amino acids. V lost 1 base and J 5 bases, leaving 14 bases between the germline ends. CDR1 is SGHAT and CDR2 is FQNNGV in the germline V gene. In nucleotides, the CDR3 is TGTGCCAGCAGCTTAGGGACCAAAAGGGAGGAGACCCAGTACTTC. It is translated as CASSLGTKREETQYF.

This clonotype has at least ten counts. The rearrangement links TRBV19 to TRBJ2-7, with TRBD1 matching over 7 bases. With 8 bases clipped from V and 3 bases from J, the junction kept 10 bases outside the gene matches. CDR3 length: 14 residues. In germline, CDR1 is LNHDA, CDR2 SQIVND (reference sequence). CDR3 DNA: TGTGCCAGTCAAAACCGGGACAGAGACTACGAGCAGTACTTC. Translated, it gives CASQNRDRDYEQYF.

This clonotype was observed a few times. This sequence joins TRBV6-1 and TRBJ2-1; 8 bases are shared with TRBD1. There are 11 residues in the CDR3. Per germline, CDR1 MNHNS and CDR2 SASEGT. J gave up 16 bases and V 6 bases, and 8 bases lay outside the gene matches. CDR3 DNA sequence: TGTGCCAGCAGCGCGGACAGGGTCGGATTCTTC. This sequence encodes CASSADRVGFF.

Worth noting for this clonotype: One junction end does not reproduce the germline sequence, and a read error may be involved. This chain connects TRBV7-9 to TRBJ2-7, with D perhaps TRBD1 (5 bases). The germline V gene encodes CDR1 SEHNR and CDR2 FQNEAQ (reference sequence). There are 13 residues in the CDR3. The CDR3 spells CASSPDAQGERYF. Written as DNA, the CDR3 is TGTGCCAGCAGCCCTGATGCCCAGGGTGAGCGGTACTTC.

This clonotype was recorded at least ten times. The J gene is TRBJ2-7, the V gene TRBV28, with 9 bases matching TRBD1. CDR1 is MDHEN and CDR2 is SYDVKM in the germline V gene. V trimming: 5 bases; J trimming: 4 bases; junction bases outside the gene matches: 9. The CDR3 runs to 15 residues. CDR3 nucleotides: TGTGCCAGCAGTAAGTTACAGGGGGCACTGTACGAGCAGTACTTC. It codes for CASSKLQGALYEQYF.

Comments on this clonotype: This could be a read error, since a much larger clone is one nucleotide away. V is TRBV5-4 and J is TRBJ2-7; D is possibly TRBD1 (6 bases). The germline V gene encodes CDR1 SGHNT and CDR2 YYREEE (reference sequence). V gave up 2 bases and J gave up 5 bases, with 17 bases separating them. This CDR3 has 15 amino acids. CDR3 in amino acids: CASSFGIGTSHEQYF. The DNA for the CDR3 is TGTGCCAGCAGCTTTGGTATCGGGACATCTCACGAGCAGTACTTC.

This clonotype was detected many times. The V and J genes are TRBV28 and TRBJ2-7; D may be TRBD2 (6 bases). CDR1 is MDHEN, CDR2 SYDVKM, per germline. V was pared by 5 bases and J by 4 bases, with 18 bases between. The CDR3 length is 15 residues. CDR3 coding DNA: TGTGCCAGCAGTCTGGGGGGTCTAGCAGTGTACGAGCAGTACTTC. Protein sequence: CASSLGGLAVYEQYF.

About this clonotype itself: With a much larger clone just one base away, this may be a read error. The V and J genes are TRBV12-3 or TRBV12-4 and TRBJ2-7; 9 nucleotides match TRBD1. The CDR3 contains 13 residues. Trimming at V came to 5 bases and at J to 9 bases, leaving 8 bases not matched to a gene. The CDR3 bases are TGTGCCAGCAGTACAGGGGGCGGCAACGTGCAGTACTTC. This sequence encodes CASSTGGGNVQYF.

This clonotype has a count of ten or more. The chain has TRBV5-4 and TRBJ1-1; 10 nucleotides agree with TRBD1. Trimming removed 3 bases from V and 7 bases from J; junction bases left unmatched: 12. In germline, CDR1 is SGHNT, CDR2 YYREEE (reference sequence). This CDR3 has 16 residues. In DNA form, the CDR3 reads TGTGCCAGCAGCTGGACAGGGGGGGTGGGTAGTGTTGAAGCTTTCTTT. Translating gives CASSWTGGVGSVEAFF.

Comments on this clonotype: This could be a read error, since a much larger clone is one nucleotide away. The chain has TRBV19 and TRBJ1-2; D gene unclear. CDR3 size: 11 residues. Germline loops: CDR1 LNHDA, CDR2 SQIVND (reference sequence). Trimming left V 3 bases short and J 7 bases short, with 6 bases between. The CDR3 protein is CASSIPAGYTF. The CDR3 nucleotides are TGTGCCAGTAGTATCCCCGCTGGCTACACCTTC.

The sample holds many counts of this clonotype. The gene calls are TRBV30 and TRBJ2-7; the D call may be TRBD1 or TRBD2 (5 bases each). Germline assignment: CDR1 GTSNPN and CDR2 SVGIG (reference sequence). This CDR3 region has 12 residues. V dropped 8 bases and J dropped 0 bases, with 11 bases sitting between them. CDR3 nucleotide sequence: TGTGCCCGTGGGACGGCCTCCTACGAGCAGTACTTC. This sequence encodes CARGTASYEQYF.

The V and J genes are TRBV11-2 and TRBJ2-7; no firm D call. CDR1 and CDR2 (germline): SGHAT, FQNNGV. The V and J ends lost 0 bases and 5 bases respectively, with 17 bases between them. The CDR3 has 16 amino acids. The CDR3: CASSLDYPTGGHEQYF. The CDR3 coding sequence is TGTGCCAGCAGCTTAGATTATCCCACCGGCGGTCACGAGCAGTACTTC.

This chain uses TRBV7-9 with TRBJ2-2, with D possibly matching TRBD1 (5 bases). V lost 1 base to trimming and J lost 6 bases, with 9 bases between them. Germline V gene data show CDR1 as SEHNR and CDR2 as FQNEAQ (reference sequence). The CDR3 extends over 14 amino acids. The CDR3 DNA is TGTGCCAGCAGCTTAGTCGAAGGGGCCGGGGAGCTGTTTTTT. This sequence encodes CASSLVEGAGELFF.

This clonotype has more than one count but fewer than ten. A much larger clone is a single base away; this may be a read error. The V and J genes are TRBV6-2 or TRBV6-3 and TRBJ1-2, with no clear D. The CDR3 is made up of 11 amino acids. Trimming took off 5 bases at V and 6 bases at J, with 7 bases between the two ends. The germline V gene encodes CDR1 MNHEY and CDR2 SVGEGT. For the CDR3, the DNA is TGTGCCAGCAGTCAGGTGGATGGCTACACCTTC. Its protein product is CASSQVDGYTF.